This T cell receptor (beta chain) is drawn from a study of blood T cell repertoires in COVID-19. Across the study: The origin of the acute and convalescent COVID-19 samples was the United States, Italy and Spain.

The table lists this clone with a few counts. The CDR3 runs to 15 residues. Germline V gives CDR1 MNHEY, CDR2 SMNVEV (reference sequence). V was clipped by 1 base and J by 1 base, with 7 bases between them. Only in-frame clones appear in the TCRdb table, and some are missing; sequencing was by immunoSEQ multiplex PCR. The data contain 170,000 or so clones, approximately 85% of them seen just once; the ten biggest clones take up 6% to 6.5%. Those who participated ranged in age from 18 to 89 years and resided in some 24 US areas. Two consecutive negative NP/OP PCR tests, clearance, or resolved symptoms defined Cohort 3 recovery.

This TCR was recovered from a man between 35 and 55 years old who had recovered from COVID-19. The sequencing sample was made of PBMCs or T cells enriched from blood (not recorded which). V usage is TRBV27 and J usage is TRBJ1-4; D uncertain. The CDR3 region has the DNA TGTGCCAGCAGTTTATTTTTCGGAACTAATGAAAAACTGTTTTTT. The encoded protein is CASSLFFGTNEKLFF.